The 26 T cell receptor beta chains below all came from one sample that was sequenced in a study of cytomegalovirus exposure and HLA in healthy donors. 60 Vbeta and 13 Jbeta primers were used in PCR. Here immunoSEQ multiplex PCR was the method, and the copy in TCRdb shows in-frame clones only, minus some. The table has about 100,000 clones, 75% seen once. The sequencing sample was made of PBMCs. The source is a woman under 30 in good health and CMV-seropositive.

For this clone: Relative to the germline gene, one junction end is altered; a read error may explain this. V and J are TRBV7-7 and TRBJ2-1; possible D gene TRBD1, 6 bases. Per germline, CDR1 SSHAT and CDR2 FNYEAQ (reference sequence). The CDR3 is 13 amino acids. The CDR3 sequence is CASSRGTSDEQFF. The DNA of the CDR3 is TGTGCTAGCAGCCGAGGGACATCCGATGAGCAGTTCTTC.

This CDR3 reads CASSLAAGVGEKLFF. The CDR3 DNA reads as TGCGCCAGCAGCTTGGCCGCAGGGGTAGGGGAAAAACTGTTTTTT. This chain links TRBV5-1 with TRBJ1-4, with D maybe TRBD1 (6 bases). Germline-derived CDR1 and CDR2 are SGHRS and YFSETQ. The CDR3 is 15 residues long. Trimming shortened V by 0 bases and J by 8 bases, and 14 bases separated the two germline ends.

As for this clone: One end of the junction varies from germline; a read error may be responsible. The CDR3 DNA reads TGTGCCAGCGGCTTGGCAGGGTACACTGAAGCTTTCTTT. It specifies CASGLAGYTEAFF. J is TRBJ1-1 and V is TRBV5-4; maybe TRBD1 (5 bases). The CDR3 consists of 13 residues. Germline V lookup: CDR1 SGHNT, CDR2 YYREEE (reference sequence).

J is TRBJ2-7 and V is TRBV27, with a weak D call TRBD1 (5 bases). Trimming removed 6 bases from V and 0 bases from J, with 15 bases in between. This CDR3 region has 15 residues. The V gene's germline CDR1 is MNHEY and CDR2 SMNVEV (reference sequence). CDR3 DNA sequence: TGTGCCAGCAGCTCGTTGCCCGACAGCTCCTACGAGCAGTACTTC. Its translation: CASSSLPDSSYEQYF.

V and J are TRBV19 and TRBJ2-7; 14 positions match TRBD2. The germline CDR1 and CDR2 sequences are LNHDA and SQIVND (reference sequence). There are 15 residues in the CDR3. J lost 3 bases, V lost 5 bases, and 3 bases had no gene match. This CDR3 is CASSPGTSGSYEQYF. CDR3 coding DNA: TGTGCCAGTAGTCCCGGGACTAGCGGGAGCTACGAGCAGTACTTC.

The V call is TRBV15, the J call TRBJ2-1, with 8 nucleotides matching TRBD2. From germline, CDR1 is LNHNV and CDR2 YYDKDF (reference sequence). The J segment lost 5 bases and the V segment lost 2 bases, leaving 8 bases of the junction unmatched. The CDR3 runs 16 residues. The CDR3: CATSRQKAGVDNEQFF. In DNA, the CDR3 is TGTGCCACCAGCAGACAAAAAGCGGGAGTAGACAATGAGCAGTTCTTC.

This chain uses TRBV5-1 with TRBJ2-7; unclear D gene. The CDR3 has 13 residues. V was cut by 4 bases and J by 6 bases, with 14 bases left in between. From germline, CDR1 is SGHRS and CDR2 YFSETQ. The chain's CDR3 is CASSVGFTGEQYF. The CDR3 DNA sequence: TGCGCCAGCAGCGTCGGCTTCACGGGCGAGCAGTACTTC. The full variable domain, completed using reference TRBV5-1 and TRBJ2-7, is KAGVTQTPRYLIKTRGQQVTLSCSPISGHRSVSWYQQTPGQGLQFLFEYFSETQRNKGNFPGRFSGRQFSNSRSEMNVSTLELGDSALYLCASSVGFTGEQYFGPGTRLTVT.

This chain links TRBV29-1 with TRBJ2-2; 8 bases align to TRBD2. The CDR3 runs 14 residues. J was trimmed by 1 base and V by 6 bases; bases with no gene match: 4. The germline gives CDR1 SQVTM, CDR2 ANQGSEA. The chain's CDR3 is CSVVAGLNTGELFF. The CDR3 DNA sequence: TGCAGCGTCGTAGCGGGGCTGAACACCGGGGAGCTGTTTTTT.

The chain combines TRBV4-1 with TRBJ2-6, with a tentative D call TRBD2 (7 bases). CDR3 length: 15 amino acids. The V gene's germline CDR1 is MGHRA and CDR2 YSYEKL. With 5 bases removed from V and 2 bases from J, the gap between germline ends came to 10 bases. The CDR3 is CASSWGGAGANVLTF. The DNA of the CDR3 is TGCGCCAGCAGCTGGGGGGGCGCTGGGGCCAACGTCCTGACTTTC.

This clone appeared a single time. The V and J genes are TRBV27 and TRBJ1-2; D unresolved. This CDR3 is built from 13 residues. Trimming removed 5 bases at V and 3 bases at J, with 10 bases between. Germline V gene sequence: CDR1 MNHEY, CDR2 SMNVEV (reference sequence). CDR3 sequence: CASSPHTYYGYTF. CDR3 coding DNA: TGTGCCAGCAGTCCCCACACGTACTATGGCTACACCTTC.

The chain has TRBV5-4 and TRBJ2-7, with 15 bases that match TRBD2. J lost 3 bases, V lost 4 bases, and 11 bases had no gene match. Germline V gene sequence: CDR1 SGHNT, CDR2 YYREEE (reference sequence). The CDR3 has 18 residues. Written as DNA, the CDR3 is TGTGCCAGCAGCCCGGCGGGACTAGCGGGAGGTTCCCTCTACGAGCAGTACTTC. This gives the protein CASSPAGLAGGSLYEQYF.

In its sample, this clone was seen a few times. The gene calls are TRBV29-1 and TRBJ2-7; 9 bases map to TRBD1. This CDR3 region has 14 residues. The germline V gene has CDR1 SQVTM and CDR2 ANQGSEA. V lost 4 bases to trimming and J lost 0 bases; unmatched junction nucleotides: 4. In nucleotides, the CDR3 is TGCAGCGTTGGAGGGACAGGGAGCTCCTACGAGCAGTACTTC. Translated: CSVGGTGSSYEQYF.

The chain links TRBV7-9 to TRBJ2-7; 9 nucleotides match TRBD2. Trimming at V came to 1 base and at J to 5 bases, leaving 6 bases not matched to a gene. CDR3 length: 15 residues. CDR1 SEHNR and CDR2 FQNEAQ come from the germline V gene (reference sequence). The CDR3 loop reads CASSLVSSGRHEQYF. Here the CDR3 DNA reads TGTGCCAGCAGCTTAGTGAGTAGCGGGAGACACGAGCAGTACTTC.

The chain recombines TRBV19 with TRBJ2-1; 11 positions agree with TRBD1. The CDR3 contains 15 residues. The V segment lost 5 bases and the J segment 5 bases; nucleotides outside the gene matches: 5. Germline V CDR1 and CDR2: LNHDA, SQIVND (reference sequence). In DNA form, the CDR3 reads TGTGCCAGTAGTCGGGGACAGGGGGTGAACAATGAGCAGTTCTTC. Amino acids: CASSRGQGVNNEQFF.

The chain is built from TRBV6-5 and TRBJ2-2; 10 bases line up with TRBD1. CDR3 length: 15 amino acids. After removal of 5 bases from V and 3 bases from J, the junction contained 3 bases not matched to a gene. Germline CDR1 MNHEY, CDR2 SVGAGI. This CDR3 is CASSPGTGDTGELFF. For the CDR3, the DNA is TGTGCCAGCAGTCCCGGGACAGGGGACACCGGGGAGCTGTTTTTT.

The chain is built from TRBV20-1 and TRBJ2-1; no clear D gene. The V and J ends lost 6 bases and 9 bases respectively, with 12 bases between them. This CDR3 has 11 amino acids. CDR1 DFQATT and CDR2 SNEGSKA come from the germline V gene (reference sequence). The CDR3 nucleotides read TGCAGTGCCCCCGCTAGAGGTGAGCAGTTCTTC. It translates to CSAPARGEQFF.

The chain joins TRBV12-5 to TRBJ2-3; TRBD1 aligns across 8 bases. V shed 2 bases and J 3 bases; nucleotides not matched to a gene: 4. This CDR3 has 15 amino acids. Germline CDR1 reads LGHNT; CDR2 reads FRNRAP. The CDR3 DNA is TGTGCTAGTGGTTTGATCACAGGGGGGACAGATACGCAGTATTTT. Its translation is CASGLITGGTDTQYF.

This clone was seen once. The V call is TRBV6-5, the J call TRBJ2-7, with D possibly TRBD2 on 6 matching bases. Between the trimmed V and J ends, which lost 4 bases and 0 bases, there was a span of 10 bases. The CDR3 runs 14 residues. Germline CDR1 MNHEY, CDR2 SVGAGI. CDR3 residues: CASSSYGSSYEQYF. CDR3 DNA: TGTGCCAGCAGTTCGTACGGGAGCTCCTACGAGCAGTACTTC.

CDR3 nucleotide sequence: TGTGCCAGCAGTTTGAGGGGACAGTTTGTAGCTAACTATGGCTACACCTTC. This sequence encodes CASSLRGQFVANYGYTF. The chain joins TRBV28 to TRBJ1-2; the match to TRBD1 covers 7 bases. The length of the CDR3 is 17 residues. The V and J ends lost 3 bases and 0 bases, in that order; junction bases with no gene match: 10. CDR1 and CDR2 (germline): MDHEN, SYDVKM.

In its sample, this clone was seen once. The rearrangement links TRBV7-9 to TRBJ1-1; D is unclear. CDR1 and CDR2 (germline): SEHNR, FQNEAQ (reference sequence). V was shortened by 6 bases and J by 3 bases, with 14 bases between the two germline ends. This CDR3 comprises 14 residues. CDR3 in DNA: TGTGCCAGCAGACCGACCCTAGCGGACACTGAAGCTTTCTTT. Translation gives CASRPTLADTEAFF.

This chain uses TRBV11-2 with TRBJ2-1, with 7 nucleotides matching TRBD2. Germline CDR1 and CDR2: SGHAT and FQNNGV. V shed 0 bases, J shed 0 bases, and the junction held 2 bases outside the gene matches. This CDR3 spans 16 amino acids. CDR3 in DNA: TGTGCCAGCAGCTTAGATGGCGGGAGCTCCTACAATGAGCAGTTCTTC. Its translation: CASSLDGGSSYNEQFF.

The V call is TRBV2, the J call TRBJ2-2; 14 nucleotides match TRBD2. Germline loops: CDR1 SNHLY, CDR2 FYNNEI. This CDR3 has 15 residues. Trimming removed 6 bases from V and 9 bases from J; junction bases left unmatched: 6. CDR3 residues: CASREGTSGGRELFF. CDR3 DNA sequence: TGTGCCAGCAGGGAGGGGACTAGCGGGGGCCGGGAGCTGTTTTTT.

The chain combines TRBV29-1 with TRBJ1-3, with a weak D call TRBD1 (6 bases). The germline V and J ends were trimmed by 4 bases and 0 bases, with 16 bases remaining between them. The CDR3 has 16 residues. CDR1 is SQVTM, CDR2 ANQGSEA, per germline. CDR3 in amino acids: CSVGQGTGSSGNTIYF. CDR3 DNA sequence: TGCAGCGTTGGCCAAGGAACAGGGAGCTCTGGAAACACCATATATTTT.

Concerning this clone: The sample has other DNA sequences that encode this CDR3 too. V and J are TRBV4-3 and TRBJ1-5; D remains ambiguous. CDR3 size: 14 residues. CDR1 and CDR2 from the germline V gene are LGHNA and YSLEER. With 0 bases removed from V and 2 bases from J, the gap between germline ends came to 5 bases. CDR3 in DNA: TGCGCCAGCAGCCAAGATCGGGGCAATCAGCCCCAGCATTTT. This encodes CASSQDRGNQPQHF.

The V and J genes are TRBV18 and TRBJ2-5; 7 bases match TRBD2. This CDR3 has 13 residues. Trimming removed 4 bases from V and 3 bases from J; junction bases left unmatched: 2. CDR1 is KGHSH, CDR2 LQKENI, per germline. This CDR3 reads CASSRGREETQYF. As DNA, the CDR3 is TGTGCCAGCTCACGGGGGAGGGAAGAGACCCAGTACTTC.

The chain carries TRBV9 and TRBJ1-4; no definite D call. The germline V and J ends were trimmed by 4 bases and 5 bases, with 18 bases remaining between them. This CDR3 contains 16 residues. In germline, CDR1 is SGDLS, CDR2 YYNGEE. This CDR3 is CASSRAGVVANEKLFF. CDR3 in DNA: TGTGCCAGCAGCCGGGCTGGGGTCGTAGCGAATGAAAAACTGTTTTTT.